A single sample gave rise to the 9 T cell receptor beta chains below, sequenced in a study of blood T cell repertoires in COVID-19. Some clones are missing from TCRdb's copy, which holds only in-frame ones; the method was immunoSEQ multiplex PCR. The table includes 650,000 to 800,000 clones, approximately 90% detected once. Sample: peripheral blood. The receptor set was obtained from a woman aged 18-35 years with acute or convalescent COVID-19.

This chain joins TRBV7-5 and TRBJ2-7; the table's TRBD1 call for D was not verified on the DNA. TRBV7-5 is a pseudogene. The CDR3 has 17 residues. DNA of the CDR3: TGTGCCAGAAGCTTAGCTAGTTCAGGGTGCAATATCTACGAGCAGTACTTC. Translating it yields CARSLASSGCNIYEQYF.

This chain joins TRBV5-6 and TRBJ2-1; D might be TRBD2 (6 bases). Germline V gene data show CDR1 as SGHDT and CDR2 as YYEEEE. The CDR3 consists of 12 residues. V was clipped by 6 bases and J by 8 bases, with 12 bases between them. DNA for the CDR3: TGTGCCAGCACACGCGGGGCCTATGAGCAGTTCTTC. Its protein is CASTRGAYEQFF.

The V gene is TRBV7-9, the J gene TRBJ2-1; 7 bases fit TRBD2. CDR3 length equals 15 residues. Losses at the gene ends were 5 bases for V and 7 bases for J; bases not matched to a gene: 11. CDR1 and CDR2 from the germline V gene are SEHNR and FQNEAQ (reference sequence). In DNA form, the CDR3 reads TGTGCCAGCAGCCCCCGGGGAGGGTCGAGGAATGAGCAGTTCTTC. It yields the protein CASSPRGGSRNEQFF.

This clone showed up just a few times. V and J are TRBV5-6 and TRBJ1-5; D unclear. The germline gives CDR1 SGHDT, CDR2 YYEEEE. The CDR3 covers 16 residues. Deletions cut 3 bases from V and 0 bases from J, with 13 bases between. In DNA form, the CDR3 reads TGTGCCAGCAGCTCGAGCGACGACTATAGCAATCAGCCCCAGCATTTT. It translates to CASSSSDDYSNQPQHF.

The V and J genes are TRBV9 and TRBJ2-1; D possibly corresponds to TRBD1 (6 bases). Germline lookup yields CDR1 SGDLS and CDR2 YYNGEE. Between the trimmed V and J ends, which lost 0 bases and 0 bases, there was a span of 13 bases. CDR3 length equals 17 residues. In DNA, the CDR3 is TGTGCCAGCAGCGTAGTCTGGGGGCCCGGCTCCTACAATGAGCAGTTCTTC. The encoded protein is CASSVVWGPGSYNEQFF.

This chain uses TRBV30 with TRBJ2-5; D uncertain. V lost 2 bases, J lost 5 bases, and 18 bases lay in between. The CDR3 has 15 residues. Per the germline V gene, CDR1 is GTSNPN and CDR2 is SVGIG (reference sequence). The CDR3 protein is CAWSPPIPVKETQYF. DNA of the CDR3: TGTGCCTGGAGTCCTCCCATCCCAGTAAAGGAGACCCAGTACTTC.

J is TRBJ1-3 and V is TRBV9, with TRBD1 identical over 8 bases. The CDR3 covers 14 residues. V trimming: 3 bases; J trimming: 6 bases; junction bases outside the gene matches: 5. CDR1 is SGDLS and CDR2 is YYNGEE in the germline V gene. CDR3 in amino acids: CASSGRTGQNTIYF. CDR3 DNA sequence: TGTGCCAGCAGCGGAAGGACAGGGCAAAACACCATATATTTT.

In its sample, this clone was seen once. This chain uses TRBV2 with TRBJ1-2; 9 bases match TRBD1. CDR1 SNHLY and CDR2 FYNNEI come from the germline V gene. Unmatched junction bases numbered 8, after V lost 3 bases and J lost 6 bases. The CDR3 is made up of 15 amino acids. CDR3 bases: TGTGCCAGCAGTGAGAACCCGGGACAGGGTGATGGCTACACCTTC. This encodes CASSENPGQGDGYTF.

J is TRBJ1-1 and V is TRBV24-1, with 7 bases identical to TRBD1. With V trimmed by 7 bases and J by 4 bases, 2 bases remained unmatched. The CDR3 loop spans 12 amino acids. The germline gives CDR1 KGHDR, CDR2 SFDVKD. Written as DNA, the CDR3 is TGTGCCACCAGATCAGGGGGCACTGAAGCTTTCTTT. Its translation: CATRSGGTEAFF.